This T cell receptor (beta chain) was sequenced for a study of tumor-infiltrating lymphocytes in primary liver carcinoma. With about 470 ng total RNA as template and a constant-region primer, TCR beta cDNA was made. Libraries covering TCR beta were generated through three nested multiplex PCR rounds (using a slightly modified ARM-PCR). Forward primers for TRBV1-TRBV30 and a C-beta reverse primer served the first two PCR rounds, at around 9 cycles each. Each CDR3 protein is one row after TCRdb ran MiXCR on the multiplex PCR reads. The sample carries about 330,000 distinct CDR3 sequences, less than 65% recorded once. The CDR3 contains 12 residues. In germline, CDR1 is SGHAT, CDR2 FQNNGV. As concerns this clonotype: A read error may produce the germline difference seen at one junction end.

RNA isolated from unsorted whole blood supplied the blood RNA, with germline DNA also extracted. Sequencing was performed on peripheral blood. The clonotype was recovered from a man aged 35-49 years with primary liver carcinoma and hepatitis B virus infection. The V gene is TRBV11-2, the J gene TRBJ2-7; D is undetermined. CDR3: CAGSLVGCEQYF. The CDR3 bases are TGTGCCGGCAGCTTAGTAGGCTGCGAGCAGTACTTC. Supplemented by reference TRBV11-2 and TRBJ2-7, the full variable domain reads EAGVAQSPRYKIIEKRQSVAFWCNPISGHATLYWYQQILGQGPKLLIQFQNNGVVDDSQLPKDRFSAERLKGVDSTLKIQPAKLEDSAVYLCAGSLVGCEQYFGPGTRLTVT.